This T cell receptor beta chain was identified in a study of low-dose radiotherapy and immunotherapy resistance in tumors. The sample holds many counts of this clonotype. Primers targeting TRAV and TRBV primed first-strand cDNA, covering alpha and beta chains. The PCR that amplified TCRs ran for about 18 cycles, relying on a constant-region primer and a V-primer adapter. TCRdb itself ran the reads through MiXCR, one entry per CDR3 protein. The sample records about 80,000 distinct CDR3 sequences, less than 20% being singletons. Germline-derived CDR1 and CDR2 are MDHEN and SYDVKM. The V gene lost 8 bases and the J gene lost 5 bases, with 10 bases spanning the gap. The CDR3 length is 11 residues. Sample time point: after trial treatment. Treatment indicated: LDRT plus nivolumab, ipilimumab, low-dose cyclophosphamide and aspirin (RACIN trial). Ipilimumab, nivolumab, aspirin, low-dose cyclophosphamide and low-dose radiotherapy were administered to donors. Advanced solid tumors lacking tumor-infiltrating lymphocytes characterized eligible patients.

The starting material was PBMCs, obtained after low-dose radiotherapy plus immunotherapy. The origin of this receptor is a male donor with prostate cancer. The rearrangement uses TRBV28 and TRBJ2-7; unclear D gene. The chain's CDR3 is CASRRYHEQYF. The CDR3 nucleotides are TGTGCCAGCCGAAGATACCACGAGCAGTACTTC.